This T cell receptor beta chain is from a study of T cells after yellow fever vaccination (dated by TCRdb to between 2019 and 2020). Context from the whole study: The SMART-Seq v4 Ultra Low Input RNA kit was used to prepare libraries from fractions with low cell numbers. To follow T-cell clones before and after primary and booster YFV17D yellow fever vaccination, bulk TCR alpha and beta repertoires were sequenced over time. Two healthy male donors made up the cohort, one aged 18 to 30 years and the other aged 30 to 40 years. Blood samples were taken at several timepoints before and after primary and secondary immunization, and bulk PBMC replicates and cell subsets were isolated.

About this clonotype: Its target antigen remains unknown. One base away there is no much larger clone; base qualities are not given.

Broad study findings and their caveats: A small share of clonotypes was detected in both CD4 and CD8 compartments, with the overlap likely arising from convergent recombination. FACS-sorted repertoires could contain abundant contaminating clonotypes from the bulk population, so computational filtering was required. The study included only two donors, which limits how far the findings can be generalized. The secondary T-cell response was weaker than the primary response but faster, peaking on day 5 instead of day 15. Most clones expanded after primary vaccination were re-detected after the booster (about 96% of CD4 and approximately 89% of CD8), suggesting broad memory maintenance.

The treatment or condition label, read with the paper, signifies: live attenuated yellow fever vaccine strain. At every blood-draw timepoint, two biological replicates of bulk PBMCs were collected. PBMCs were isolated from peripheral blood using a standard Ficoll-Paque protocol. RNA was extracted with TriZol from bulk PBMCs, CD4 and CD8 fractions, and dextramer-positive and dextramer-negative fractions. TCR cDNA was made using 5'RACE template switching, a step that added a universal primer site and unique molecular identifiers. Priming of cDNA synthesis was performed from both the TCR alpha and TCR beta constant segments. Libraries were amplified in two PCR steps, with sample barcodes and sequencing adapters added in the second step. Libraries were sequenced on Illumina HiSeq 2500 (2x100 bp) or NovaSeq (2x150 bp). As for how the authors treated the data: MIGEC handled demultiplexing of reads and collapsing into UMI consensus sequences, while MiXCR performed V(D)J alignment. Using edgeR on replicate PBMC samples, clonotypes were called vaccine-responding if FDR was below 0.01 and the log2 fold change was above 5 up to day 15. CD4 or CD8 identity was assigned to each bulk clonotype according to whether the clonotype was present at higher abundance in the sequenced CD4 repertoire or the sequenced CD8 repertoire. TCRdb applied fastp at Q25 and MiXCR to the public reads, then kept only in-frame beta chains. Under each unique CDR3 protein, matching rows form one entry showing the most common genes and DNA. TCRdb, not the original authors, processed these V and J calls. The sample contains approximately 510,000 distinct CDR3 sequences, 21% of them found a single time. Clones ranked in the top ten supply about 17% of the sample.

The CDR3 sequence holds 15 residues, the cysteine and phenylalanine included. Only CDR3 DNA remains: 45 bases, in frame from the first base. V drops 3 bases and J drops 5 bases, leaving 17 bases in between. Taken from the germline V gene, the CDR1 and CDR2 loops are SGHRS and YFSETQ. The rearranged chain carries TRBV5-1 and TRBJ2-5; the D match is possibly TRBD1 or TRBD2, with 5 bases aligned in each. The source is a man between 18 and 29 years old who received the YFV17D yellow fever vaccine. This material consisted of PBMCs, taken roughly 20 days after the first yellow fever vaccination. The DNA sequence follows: TGCGCCAGCAGCTGGGGGTCCAGGAGCTCTGAGACCCAGTACTTC. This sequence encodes CASSWGSRSSETQYF.